The sequence of this TCR beta chain was determined in a study of shared clonotypes between healthy human individuals (dated by TCRdb to 2018 to 2021). In terms of the full investigation: The cohort comprised a couple of women and a few men aged 18 to 49 years. To increase sequencing depth and limit assay-specific biases, different laboratories used diverse techniques to prepare libraries and sequence TCR repertoires. The study deeply sequenced blood TCR repertoires of five healthy adults to estimate repertoire size and the extent of clonotype sharing between individuals. Between about 0.8 and 9 billion PBMCs per donor were obtained by leukapheresis. For each donor, CD4 naive and CD4 memory were each given three plates, CD8 naive was given two plates, and CD8 memory was given one plate.

Healthy HIV-negative adults with no recently reported acute infections or vaccinations were included as donors. Every donor was a Caucasian adult living in Nashville, Tennessee, USA. Magnetic negative selection was used to enrich CD4+ T cells, after which naive cells were positively selected on CD45RA and the negative fraction became the memory subset. After blood collection by leukapheresis, PBMCs were isolated using Ficoll-Histopaque density gradient centrifugation and then cryopreserved in the vapor phase of liquid nitrogen. Analytical flow cytometry was used to check the purity and quantity of every magnetically sorted T cell population. Genomic DNA was isolated from every sorted fraction and measured by UV absorbance on a Nanodrop 2000c. The study at large found these results: Larger estimated clonotype richness was generally found for naive subsets than for memory subsets. Compared with non-shared clonotypes, the clonotypes found in all four sorted-subset donors had higher generation probabilities. Because the study included a small number of donors, the genetic and exposure-history diversity represented was limited. Rarefaction of sorted-subset datasets indicated incomplete sequencing despite the large sequencing depth. Sharing across several donors was observed for approximately 5% of naive CD4, about 4% of naive CD8, 2% to 2.5% of memory CD4, and around 0.4% of memory CD8 clonotypes. Pairwise subsampling indicated that sequencing depth was expected to affect the degree of clonotype sharing among donors. Only blood was sampled, and tissue TCR repertoires likely differ from those in blood.

Using the deep immunoSEQ assay, TCR CDR3 regions were amplified from genomic DNA by multiplex PCR. Genomic DNA extracted from each cell subset was distributed evenly over all wells of several immunoSEQ 96-well plates, and each plate served as one replicate. For sorted subsets, 200 to 250 ng of genomic DNA, equivalent to around 31,000 T cell genomes, went into each replicate PCR. The purified libraries were quantified using a Qubit 3.0 fluorometer, sized with a Bioanalyzer 2100, and then quantified again using the KAPA Library Quantification kit. Every immunoSEQ 96-well plate was sequenced on a separate single-read 150-cycle Illumina NextSeq 550 flow cell. In the paper's pipeline: Because the immunoSEQ output included only junctional sequences and no quality scores, the filtering could not be the same as the filtering used for full-length reads. To assign V/J genes and CDR3, sequences were annotated using PyIR, a Python wrapper for IgBLAST v1.9, with IMGT germline references. Reads were removed for weak V/J assignments (E-value above 1e-6), missing CDR3, stop codons, out-of-frame junctions, or ambiguous translated residues. V3J clonotypes were defined as sequences sharing the same inferred V gene, J gene, and CDR3 amino acid sequence. Percentage overlap between repertoires was computed as shared unique clonotypes divided by the size of the smaller repertoire. RTK rarefaction, the Chao1 estimator, and Recon v2.1 estimates of unobserved clonotypes were used to assess repertoire richness. For all TCRbeta clonotypes obtained by the gDNA method from four donors, generation probabilities were computed with OLGA. The clones in this table, taken by TCRdb from immuneACCESS, are in-frame only. Not every clone is retained; where verified, under half of the shortfall comes from an unresolved V gene, and the cause of the rest is unknown. V and J calls and clone size come straight from that table; D and trimming were deduced from the DNA. The sample table contains approximately 1.4 million clones; only one count was recorded for under 99% of them. The ten largest clonotypes hold less than 0.55% of the sample.

Notes on this clone: Its antigen is unknown. No base-level quality is on record; no much larger clone is a single base apart.

The specimen sequenced was naive CD4+ T cells sorted from blood. This specimen's cell subset or site label, per the study, means: CD45RA+ positively selected. The clonotype originates from a young man in good health.

The sequenced DNA is TGTGCCAGCAGGGGGTGGGAGGGAGGAAACACCATATATTTT. Translated, this is CASRGWEGGNTIYF. The rearranged segments are TRBV7-8 and TRBJ1-3; confidence is insufficient to name the D gene. The germline V gene provides CDR1 SGHVS and CDR2 FQNEAQ. V and J lose 6 bases and 4 bases, and a span of 13 bases separates them. The CDR3 sequence holds 14 residues, the cysteine and phenylalanine included. Solely the CDR3 DNA is kept, with 42 bases framed from the first base.